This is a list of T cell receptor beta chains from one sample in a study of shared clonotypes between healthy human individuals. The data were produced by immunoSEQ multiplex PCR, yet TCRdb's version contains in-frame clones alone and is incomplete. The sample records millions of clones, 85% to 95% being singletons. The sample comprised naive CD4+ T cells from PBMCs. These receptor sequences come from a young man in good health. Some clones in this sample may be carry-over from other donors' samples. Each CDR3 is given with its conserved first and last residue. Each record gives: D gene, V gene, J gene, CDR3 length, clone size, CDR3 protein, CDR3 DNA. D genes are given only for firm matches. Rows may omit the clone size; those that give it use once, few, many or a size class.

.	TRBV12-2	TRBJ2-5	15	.	CASRLDKGGQETQYF	TGTGCAAGTCGCTTAGATAAGGGGGGCCAAGAGACCCAGTACTTC
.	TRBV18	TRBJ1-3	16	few	CASSAGATGSGNTIYF	TGTGCCAGCTCAGCAGGAGCAACAGGTTCTGGAAACACCATATATTTT
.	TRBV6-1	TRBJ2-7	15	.	CASSPSRVGTYEQYF	TGTGCCAGCAGTCCCTCTCGGGTCGGAACCTACGAGCAGTACTTC
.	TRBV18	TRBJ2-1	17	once	CASSPDRAYSSNNEQFF	TGTGCCAGCTCACCAGACAGAGCCTACTCCTCCAACAATGAGCAGTTCTTC
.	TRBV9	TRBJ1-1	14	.	CASSATGANTEAFF	TGTGCCAGCAGCGCGACAGGAGCGAACACTGAAGCTTTCTTT
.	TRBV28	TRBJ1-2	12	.	CASSLRSYGYTF	TGTGCCAGCAGTTTAAGGAGCTATGGCTACACCTTC
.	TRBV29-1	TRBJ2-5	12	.	CSVGRASGTQYF	TGCAGCGTTGGAAGGGCCTCCGGGACCCAGTACTTC
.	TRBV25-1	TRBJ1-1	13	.	CASSEYETGGAFF	TGTGCCAGCAGTGAATATGAGACGGGGGGAGCTTTCTTT
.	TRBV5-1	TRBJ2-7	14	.	CASSFGDGSYEQYF	TGCGCCAGCAGCTTCGGCGACGGCTCCTACGAGCAGTACTTC
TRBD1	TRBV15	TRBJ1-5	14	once	CATSRETGGQPQHF	TGTGCCACCAGCAGAGAAACAGGGGGACAGCCCCAGCATTTT
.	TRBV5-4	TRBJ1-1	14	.	CASSLAQGHTEAFF	TGTGCCAGCAGCTTGGCACAGGGTCACACTGAAGCTTTCTTT
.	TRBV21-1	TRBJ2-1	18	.	CASSRKSSGRDCGNEQFF	TGTGCCAGCAGCCGTAAATCTAGCGGGAGGGACTGTGGCAATGAGCAGTTCTTC
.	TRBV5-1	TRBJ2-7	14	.	CASSLPGQSLEQYF	TGCGCCAGCAGCTTGCCCGGACAGTCTTTGGAGCAGTACTTC
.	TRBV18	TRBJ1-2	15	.	CASSSVQGSSYGYTF	TGTGCCAGCTCATCGGTACAGGGTTCCTCCTATGGCTACACCTTC
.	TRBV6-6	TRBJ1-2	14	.	CASRSNLRAEGYTF	TGTGCCAGCAGATCAAACCTGAGGGCGGAGGGCTACACCTTC
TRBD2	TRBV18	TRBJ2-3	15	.	CASSPAGGPIGAQYF	TGTGCCAGCTCACCTGCGGGAGGGCCGATCGGAGCGCAGTATTTT
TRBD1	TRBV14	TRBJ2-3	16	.	CASSQVGTGLRDTQYF	TGTGCCAGCAGCCAAGTGGGGACAGGCCTACGGGATACGCAGTATTTT
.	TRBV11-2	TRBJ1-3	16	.	CASSLTGRVTGNTIYF	TGTGCCAGCAGCTTAACGGGCCGGGTCACTGGAAACACCATATATTTT
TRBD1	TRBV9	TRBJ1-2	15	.	CASSVPGQGANGYTF	TGTGCCAGCAGCGTCCCGGGACAGGGGGCGAATGGCTACACCTTC
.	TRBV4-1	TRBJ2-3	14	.	CASSQERTDSPEYF	TGCGCCAGCAGCCAAGAAAGAACCGACTCTCCCGAGTATTTT
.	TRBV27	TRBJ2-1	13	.	CASASLGYNEQFF	TGTGCCAGCGCGTCCCTGGGCTACAATGAGCAGTTCTTC
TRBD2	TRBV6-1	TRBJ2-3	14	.	CASSGAGVGDTQYF	TGTGCCAGCAGTGGAGCGGGGGTGGGAGATACGCAGTATTTT
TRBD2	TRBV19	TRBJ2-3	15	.	CASSKGGTVADTQYF	TGTGCCAGTAGTAAGGGAGGGACGGTTGCAGATACGCAGTATTTT
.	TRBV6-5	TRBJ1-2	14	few	CASSYSAGTYGYTF	TGTGCCAGCAGTTACTCTGCGGGGACCTATGGCTACACCTTC
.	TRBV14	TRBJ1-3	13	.	CASRTSSGNTIYF	TGTGCCAGCAGGACATCCTCTGGAAACACCATATATTTT
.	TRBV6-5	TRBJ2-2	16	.	CASRYRAPPLSGELFF	TGTGCCAGCAGGTACAGGGCACCACCCCTCTCCGGGGAGCTGTTTTTT
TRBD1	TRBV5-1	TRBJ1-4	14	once	CASSRTGEVEKLFF	TGCGCCAGCAGTCGGACAGGGGAAGTTGAAAAACTGTTTTTT
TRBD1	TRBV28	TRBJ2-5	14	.	CASSLRGLGETQYF	TGTGCCAGCAGTCTCAGGGGGCTTGGGGAGACCCAGTACTTC
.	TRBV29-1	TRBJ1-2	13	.	CSVEGKSSYGYTF	TGCAGCGTCGAGGGAAAATCAAGCTATGGCTACACCTTC
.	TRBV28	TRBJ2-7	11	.	CASSLVREQYF	TGTGCCAGCAGTCTAGTTAGGGAGCAGTACTTC
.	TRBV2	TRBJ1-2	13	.	CASSGEGGSGYTF	TGTGCCAGCAGTGGGGAAGGGGGGTCTGGCTACACCTTC
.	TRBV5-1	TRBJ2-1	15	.	CASSLRGVSYNEQFF	TGCGCCAGCAGCTTGAGGGGAGTCTCCTACAATGAGCAGTTCTTC
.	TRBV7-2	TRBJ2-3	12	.	CASSLRTDTQYF	TGTGCCAGCAGCCTACGTACAGATACGCAGTATTTT
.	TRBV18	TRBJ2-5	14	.	CASSPLDDQETQYF	TGTGCCAGCTCACCACTAGACGATCAAGAGACCCAGTACTTC
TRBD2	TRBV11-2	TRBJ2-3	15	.	CASSFTSGNVDTQYF	TGTGCCAGCAGCTTTACTAGCGGGAACGTAGATACGCAGTATTTT
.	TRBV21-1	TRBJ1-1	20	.	CASSKAFSNRDRAYNTEAFF	TGTGCCAGCAGCAAAGCCTTTTCCAACCGGGACAGGGCCTACAACACTGAAGCTTTCTTT
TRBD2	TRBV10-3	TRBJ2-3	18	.	CATQRPPTSGTSTDTQYF	TGTGCCACCCAGCGACCACCGACTAGCGGAACTAGCACAGATACGCAGTATTTT
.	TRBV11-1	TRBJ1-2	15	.	CASSADSPYNYGYTF	TGTGCCAGCAGCGCTGACAGCCCTTATAACTATGGCTACACCTTC
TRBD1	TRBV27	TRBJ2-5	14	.	CASSLGQAQETQYF	TGTGCCAGCAGTTTGGGACAGGCCCAAGAGACCCAGTACTTC
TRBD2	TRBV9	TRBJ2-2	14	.	CASRTSANTGELFF	TGTGCCAGCAGAACTAGCGCCAACACCGGGGAGCTGTTTTTT
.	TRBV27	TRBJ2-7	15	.	CASRLSSLTVYEQYF	TGTGCCAGCAGATTAAGTTCCTTAACAGTATACGAGCAGTACTTC
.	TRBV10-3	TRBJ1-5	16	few	CAISGGQGPSNQPQHF	TGTGCCATCAGTGGGGGGCAGGGCCCCAGCAATCAGCCCCAGCATTTT